Listed below are T cell receptor beta chains from one sample, sequenced in a study of T cells in Graves' hyperthyroidism and ophthalmopathy. TCRdb processed the multiplex PCR reads anew with MiXCR; each CDR3 protein has one entry. The sample includes 250,000 to 400,000 distinct CDR3 sequences, approximately 15% seen only once; the top ten take 30% to 35%. The sequenced sample consisted of blood. The source is a woman in her 40s with Graves' ophthalmopathy. The CDR3 runs from the conserved cysteine through the conserved F or W. A D gene is named only where the DNA matches it firmly. Some rows have no size entry. The others give once, few or many, or a class for an expanded clone.

clone size,J gene,V gene,D gene,CDR3 protein,CDR3 DNA
-,TRBJ1-3,TRBV9,-,CASSAAVSGNTIYF,TGTGCCAGCAGCGCAGCGGTCTCTGGAAACACCATATATTTT
-,TRBJ2-1,TRBV20-1,TRBD2,CSASGVRGDYNEQFF,TGCAGTGCTAGTGGTGTGCGGGGGGACTACAATGAGCAGTTCTTC
many,TRBJ1-1,TRBV2,-,CASSGTGFTEAFF,TGTGCCAGCAGTGGGACCGGGTTTACTGAAGCTTTCTTT
many,TRBJ2-2,TRBV24-1,TRBD2,CATSGGLAGVTGELFF,TGTGCCACCAGCGGGGGACTAGCGGGAGTTACCGGGGAGCTGTTTTTT
-,TRBJ1-1,TRBV7-2,-,CASITYAGAGQVGTDAFF,TGTGCCAGCATTACCTACGCAGGGGCAGGTCAGGTCGGCACTGATGCTTTCTTT
many,TRBJ1-5,TRBV7-9,TRBD1,CASSLGQGRNQPQHF,TGTGCCAGCAGCTTAGGACAGGGCCGGAATCAGCCCCAGCATTTT
many,TRBJ2-1,TRBV14,TRBD2,CASSQGQRGWYNEQFF,TGTGCCAGCAGCCAAGGCCAGCGGGGGTGGTACAATGAGCAGTTCTTC
many,TRBJ2-7,TRBV9,-,CASSVGPGQEYEQYF,TGTGCCAGCAGCGTAGGTCCGGGGCAGGAGTACGAGCAGTACTTC
many,TRBJ2-5,TRBV12-3/TRBV12-4,TRBD2,CASSLGIAGVGETQYF,TGTGCCAGCAGTTTAGGGATAGCGGGAGTTGGAGAGACCCAGTACTTC
many,TRBJ1-1,TRBV29-1,-,CSVAVGGGDTEAFF,TGCAGCGTTGCCGTGGGGGGCGGTGACACTGAAGCTTTCTTT
many,TRBJ2-7,TRBV6-1,TRBD1,CASRHRDRGSYEQYF,TGTGCCAGCAGACACCGGGACAGGGGCTCCTACGAGCAGTACTTC
few,TRBJ1-1,TRBV5-1,TRBD1,CASSSTGVANTEAFF,TGCGCCAGCAGCAGTACAGGGGTTGCGAACACTGAAGCTTTCTTT
-,TRBJ1-3,TRBV7-8,-,CASSPRENTGGNTIYF,TGTGCCAGCAGTCCAAGGGAAAACACAGGGGGAAACACCATATATTTT
many,TRBJ1-4,TRBV28,TRBD1,CASSSLGQGPTGEKLFF,TGTGCCAGCAGTTCACTTGGACAGGGTCCCACCGGTGAAAAACTGTTTTTT
many,TRBJ2-7,TRBV6-1,-,CASSSPGGAYEQYF,TGTGCCAGCAGTTCCCCCGGGGGCGCCTACGAGCAGTACTTC
many,TRBJ1-6,TRBV27,-,CASSLVAFDSPLHF,TGTGCCAGCAGTTTAGTCGCTTTCGATTCACCCCTCCACTTT
-,TRBJ1-1,TRBV2,TRBD1,CAGGQGRAFF,TGTGCCGGGGGACAGGGGAGAGCTTTCTTT
many,TRBJ1-1,TRBV2,-,CASSNQGPNTEAFF,TGTGCCAGCAGTAACCAGGGGCCTAACACTGAAGCTTTCTTT
few,TRBJ2-3,TRBV5-5,-,CASRRDSTDTQYF,TGTGCCAGCAGAAGGGACTCTACAGATACGCAGTATTTT
few,TRBJ2-1,TRBV30,-,CAWRISGRGNEQFF,TGTGCCTGGAGGATAAGCGGTAGGGGCAATGAGCAGTTCTTC
-,TRBJ1-2,TRBV5-1,-,CASSIGSNYGYTF,TGCGCCAGCAGCATCGGATCAAACTATGGCTACACCTTC
many,TRBJ1-1,TRBV20-1,-,CSALDRLNTEAFF,TGCAGTGCACTAGACAGGCTGAACACTGAAGCTTTCTTT
-,TRBJ1-1,TRBV5-1,-,CASSLRWGANTEAFF,TGCGCCAGCAGCTTGCGGTGGGGGGCTAACACTGAAGCTTTCTTT
few,TRBJ2-5,TRBV6-9,TRBD2,CASSYGSGGSETQYF,TGTGCCAGCAGTTACGGTAGCGGGGGGTCAGAGACCCAGTACTTC
many,TRBJ2-1,TRBV29-1,TRBD1,CSVGDRVPNEQFF,TGCAGCGTTGGAGACAGGGTGCCCAATGAGCAGTTCTTC
many,TRBJ2-3,TRBV10-2,-,CASSDSSVTDTQYF,TGCGCCAGCAGTGATTCTAGCGTTACAGATACGCAGTATTTT
-,TRBJ2-5,TRBV11-2,-,CASSWQGDVTQYF,TGTGCCAGCAGCTGGCAGGGAGATGTGACCCAGTACTTC
many,TRBJ2-3,TRBV10-3,TRBD2,CAISESTPGLAGFSTDTQYF,TGTGCCATCAGTGAGTCGACTCCAGGACTAGCGGGTTTCAGCACAGATACGCAGTATTTT
many,TRBJ2-2,TRBV6-1,-,CASRVTQGGELFF,TGTGCCAGCAGGGTCACTCAGGGCGGGGAGCTGTTTTTT
few,TRBJ2-1,TRBV5-4,-,CASSLSRRASSYNEQFF,TGTGCCAGCAGCTTGTCTAGGCGGGCGAGCTCCTACAATGAGCAGTTCTTC
many,TRBJ2-3,TRBV15,TRBD1,CATSRGTGTDTQYF,TGTGCCACCAGCAGGGGGACAGGGACAGATACGCAGTATTTT
-,TRBJ1-6,TRBV20-1,-,CSARAASLLDRINSPLHF,TGCAGTGCTAGAGCAGCCTCGTTATTGGACAGAATAAATTCACCCCTCCACTTT
-,TRBJ1-2,TRBV12-3/TRBV12-4,-,CASSSFDEFHGYTF,TGTGCCAGCAGTTCGTTCGACGAATTCCATGGCTACACCTTC
-,TRBJ2-7,TRBV4-1,-,CASSQGLLTYEQYF,TGCGCCAGCAGCCAAGGGCTACTAACCTACGAGCAGTACTTC
few,TRBJ1-6,TRBV9,-,CASSVGGDNSPLHF,TGTGCCAGCAGCGTGGGAGGAGACAATTCACCCCTCCACTTT
many,TRBJ2-1,TRBV10-3,-,CAIAASSYNEQFF,TGTGCCATCGCAGCCAGCTCCTACAATGAGCAGTTCTTC
many,TRBJ2-7,TRBV11-3,-,CASSLIHYEQYF,TGTGCCAGCAGCTTAATACATTACGAGCAGTACTTC
many,TRBJ2-7,TRBV7-2,TRBD2,CASSNSGGAPYEQYF,TGTGCCAGCAGCAATAGCGGGGGGGCCCCCTACGAGCAGTACTTC
many,TRBJ1-6,TRBV12-3/TRBV12-4,-,CASSLAGPSPLHF,TGTGCCAGCAGTTTAGCAGGGCCTTCACCCCTCCACTTT
many,TRBJ1-2,TRBV2,-,CASSEDSLYGYTF,TGTGCCAGCAGTGAGGACTCACTATATGGCTACACCTTC
many,TRBJ2-5,TRBV6-1,-,CASQPGDQETQYF,TGTGCCAGCCAACCGGGGGACCAAGAGACCCAGTACTTC
many,TRBJ1-1,TRBV28,-,CASSLGKVEAFF,TGTGCCAGCAGTTTAGGGAAGGTTGAAGCTTTCTTT
many,TRBJ1-5,TRBV3-1,TRBD1,CASSQDGQGNQPQHF,TGTGCCAGCAGCCAAGACGGACAGGGCAATCAGCCCCAGCATTTT
many,TRBJ2-7,TRBV19,TRBD1,CASSDVRGTGLYEQYF,TGTGCCAGTAGTGATGTAAGGGGGACAGGGCTATACGAGCAGTACTTC
many,TRBJ2-2,TRBV2,TRBD1,CASSEGQHTGELFF,TGTGCCAGCAGTGAGGGACAGCACACCGGGGAGCTGTTTTTT
many,TRBJ2-2,TRBV12-3/TRBV12-4,-,CASSSGQNTGELFF,TGTGCCAGCAGTTCTGGACAAAACACCGGGGAGCTGTTTTTT
-,TRBJ1-1,TRBV7-9,-,CASGRQTINTEAFF,TGTGCCAGCGGCCGACAGACTATAAACACTGAAGCTTTCTTT
few,TRBJ1-5,TRBV4-1,TRBD1,CASSQGIDRGQPQHF,TGCGCCAGCAGCCAAGGTATTGACAGGGGTCAGCCCCAGCATTTT
once,TRBJ2-3,TRBV10-2,-,CASSESRVADTQYF,TGCGCCAGCAGTGAGTCACGAGTCGCAGATACGCAGTATTTT
few,TRBJ2-5,TRBV20-1,-,CSAMVHTGKETQYF,TGCAGTGCTATGGTTCACACAGGGAAAGAGACCCAGTACTTC
many,TRBJ2-5,TRBV9,-,CASSVGGGEQETQYF,TGTGCCAGCAGCGTAGGGGGGGGCGAGCAAGAGACCCAGTACTTC
many,TRBJ2-2,TRBV28,TRBD2,CASSYWTSGISGELFF,TGTGCCAGCAGTTATTGGACTAGCGGGATCTCAGGGGAGCTGTTTTTT
many,TRBJ2-2,TRBV6-2/TRBV6-3,-,CASSYSARRNTGELFF,TGTGCCAGCAGTTACTCCGCCAGGAGGAACACCGGGGAGCTGTTTTTT
many,TRBJ2-5,TRBV28,-,CASSLTPRGKETQYF,TGTGCCAGCAGTTTAACCCCGCGGGGAAAAGAGACCCAGTACTTC
-,TRBJ2-2,TRBV9,-,CASSESGQGIAGELFF,TGTGCCAGCAGCGAGTCTGGACAAGGAATTGCCGGGGAGCTGTTTTTT